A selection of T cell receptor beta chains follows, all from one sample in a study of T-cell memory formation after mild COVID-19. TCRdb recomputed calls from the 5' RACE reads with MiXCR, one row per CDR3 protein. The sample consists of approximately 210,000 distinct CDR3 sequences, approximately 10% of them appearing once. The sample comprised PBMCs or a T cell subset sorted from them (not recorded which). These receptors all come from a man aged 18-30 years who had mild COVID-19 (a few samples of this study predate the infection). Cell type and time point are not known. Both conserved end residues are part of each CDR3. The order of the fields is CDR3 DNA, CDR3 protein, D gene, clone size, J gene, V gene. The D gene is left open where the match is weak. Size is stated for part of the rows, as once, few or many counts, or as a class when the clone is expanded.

cdr3_nt: TGTGCCAGCAGCCTTGGGGGTATGAGCAATCAGCCCCAGCATTTT
cdr3_aa: CASSLGGMSNQPQHF
d_call: -
clone_size: few
j_call: TRBJ1-5
v_call: TRBV9

cdr3_nt: TGTGCCAGCAGTGATACCGGCAGCTTGAGGAATACGCAGTATTTT
cdr3_aa: CASSDTGSLRNTQYF
d_call: -
clone_size: many
j_call: TRBJ2-3
v_call: TRBV6-1

cdr3_nt: TGTGCCAGCTCACCACGGCAGCTCGACGGGGAGCTGTTTTTT
cdr3_aa: CASSPRQLDGELFF
d_call: -
clone_size: -
j_call: TRBJ2-2
v_call: TRBV18

cdr3_nt: TGTGCCAGCAGCCTACAGGGAGTAGGGACCTACGAGCAGTACTTC
cdr3_aa: CASSLQGVGTYEQYF
d_call: -
clone_size: few
j_call: TRBJ2-7
v_call: TRBV3-1

cdr3_nt: TGTGCCAGCCTACCTAGGGACCGCCCAGGGGAGCAGTACTTC
cdr3_aa: CASLPRDRPGEQYF
d_call: -
clone_size: few
j_call: TRBJ2-7
v_call: TRBV6-2/TRBV6-3

cdr3_nt: TGTGCCAGCAGTTATGTGCCTGACACTGAAGCTTTCTTT
cdr3_aa: CASSYVPDTEAFF
d_call: -
clone_size: few
j_call: TRBJ1-1
v_call: TRBV6-6

cdr3_nt: TGTGCCAGCTCACCGGACTGGGGCCCCTACAATGAGCAGTTCTTC
cdr3_aa: CASSPDWGPYNEQFF
d_call: -
clone_size: -
j_call: TRBJ2-1
v_call: TRBV18

cdr3_nt: TGTGCCAGCAGCTTAGGGGCAGTAAAAGAGACCCAGTACTTC
cdr3_aa: CASSLGAVKETQYF
d_call: -
clone_size: few
j_call: TRBJ2-5
v_call: TRBV7-6

cdr3_nt: TGCAGTGCTTCGTCCGGAGATAGCTCCTACGAGCAGTACTTC
cdr3_aa: CSASSGDSSYEQYF
d_call: -
clone_size: -
j_call: TRBJ2-7
v_call: TRBV20-1

cdr3_nt: TGCGCCAGCAGCTTGGCTGGGACAGCTGGAAACACCATATATTTT
cdr3_aa: CASSLAGTAGNTIYF
d_call: TRBD1
clone_size: few
j_call: TRBJ1-3
v_call: TRBV5-1

cdr3_nt: TGCGCCAGCAGCTTGGGAGACAGGGCTCTCACAGATACGCAGTATTTT
cdr3_aa: CASSLGDRALTDTQYF
d_call: TRBD1
clone_size: few
j_call: TRBJ2-3
v_call: TRBV5-1

cdr3_nt: TGTGCCAGCAGCACGGGACTAGCGGGGGGGGTGGATACGCAGTATTTT
cdr3_aa: CASSTGLAGGVDTQYF
d_call: TRBD2
clone_size: -
j_call: TRBJ2-3
v_call: TRBV7-2

cdr3_nt: TGTGCCAGCAGGCGACAGGGGGCGTATGGTTCACCCCTCCACTTT
cdr3_aa: CASRRQGAYGSPLHF
d_call: TRBD1
clone_size: few
j_call: TRBJ1-6
v_call: TRBV7-9

cdr3_nt: TGTGCCAGCAGCGGACCGGACTCGGGGGTAACCCTCCACTTT
cdr3_aa: CASSGPDSGVTLHF
d_call: -
clone_size: many
j_call: TRBJ1-6
v_call: TRBV9

cdr3_nt: TGTGCCAGCAGTGAAGCAGGCTTCGCAGATACGCAGTATTTT
cdr3_aa: CASSEAGFADTQYF
d_call: -
clone_size: few
j_call: TRBJ2-3
v_call: TRBV6-4

cdr3_nt: TGTGCCAGCAGTTACTCCGAGGCCCGACCCCAGCATTTT
cdr3_aa: CASSYSEARPQHF
d_call: -
clone_size: few
j_call: TRBJ1-5
v_call: TRBV6-2/TRBV6-3

cdr3_nt: TGCGCCAGCAGCTCTGAGTCGGCAGGGAGGATCAATGAGCAGTTCTTC
cdr3_aa: CASSSESAGRINEQFF
d_call: -
clone_size: -
j_call: TRBJ2-1
v_call: TRBV5-1

cdr3_nt: TGTGCCAGCAGCTACCGGGGACTAGCGGGCCCCGGGGAGACCCAGTACTTC
cdr3_aa: CASSYRGLAGPGETQYF
d_call: TRBD2
clone_size: few
j_call: TRBJ2-5
v_call: TRBV7-2

cdr3_nt: TGTGCCAGCAGGCCGCGGACAGGTTCGAATTTAGGGCAGTTCTTC
cdr3_aa: CASRPRTGSNLGQFF
d_call: TRBD1
clone_size: few
j_call: TRBJ2-1
v_call: TRBV12-3/TRBV12-4

cdr3_nt: TGTGCCAGCAGTTACGGGACTACAATCACAGATACGCAGTATTTT
cdr3_aa: CASSYGTTITDTQYF
d_call: TRBD2
clone_size: few
j_call: TRBJ2-3
v_call: TRBV6-5

cdr3_nt: TGTGCCAGTAGTCCCGCGAACACCGGGGAGCTGTTTTTT
cdr3_aa: CASSPANTGELFF
d_call: -
clone_size: -
j_call: TRBJ2-2
v_call: TRBV19

cdr3_nt: TGCGCCAGCAGCTTGGCGCAGGCCACCTACAATGAGCAGTTCTTC
cdr3_aa: CASSLAQATYNEQFF
d_call: -
clone_size: few
j_call: TRBJ2-1
v_call: TRBV5-1

cdr3_nt: TGTGCCAGCAGCAAGGGACTATTGGAGACCCAGTACTTC
cdr3_aa: CASSKGLLETQYF
d_call: TRBD2
clone_size: few
j_call: TRBJ2-5
v_call: TRBV4-2